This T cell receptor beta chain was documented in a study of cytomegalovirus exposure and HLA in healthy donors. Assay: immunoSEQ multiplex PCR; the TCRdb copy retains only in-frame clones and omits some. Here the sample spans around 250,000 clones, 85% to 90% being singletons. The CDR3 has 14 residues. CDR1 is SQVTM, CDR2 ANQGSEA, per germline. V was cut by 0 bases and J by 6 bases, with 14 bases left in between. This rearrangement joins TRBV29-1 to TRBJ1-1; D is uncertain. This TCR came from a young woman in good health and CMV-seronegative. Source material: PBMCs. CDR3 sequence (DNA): TGCAGCGTTGAAGATTTGTCGTCGAGGGCTGAAGCTTTCTTT. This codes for CSVEDLSSRAEAFF.